The 28 T cell receptor beta chains below come from one sample, sequenced in a study of human T cells and chemical hapten exposure. TCRdb re-analysed the RACE reads in MiXCR, keeping a single row per CDR3 protein. The table includes 70,000 to 85,000 distinct CDR3 sequences, over 8.5% detected once. This sample's time point: healthy volunteer bleed at 6 weeks. Unseparated into fractions, whole blood served as the source from which total RNA was extracted. The specimen sequenced was whole blood. The receptors were gathered from a male donor in good health. Some clones in this sample may be carry-over from other donors' samples.

This clonotype was picked up a small number of times. The chain employs TRBV13 and TRBJ2-5; 8 bases map to TRBD1. J lost 4 bases, V lost 5 bases, and 3 bases had no gene match. The CDR3 is made up of 13 amino acids. Germline V gene lookup returns CDR1 PRHDT and CDR2 FYEKMQ (reference sequence). The CDR3 is CASSRRGPETQYF. CDR3 DNA sequence: TGTGCCAGCAGCCGCAGGGGGCCAGAGACCCAGTACTTC.

This clonotype was counted many times. This chain joins TRBV6-1 and TRBJ2-1, with 9 bases aligning to TRBD2. J lost 9 bases, V lost 4 bases, and 10 bases had no gene match. There are 15 residues in the CDR3. The V gene's germline CDR1 is MNHNS and CDR2 SASEGT. CDR3 sequence: CASSGGSGSSSEQFF. The DNA for the CDR3 is TGTGCCAGCAGTGGAGGTAGCGGGAGTAGTAGTGAGCAGTTCTTC.

The chain uses TRBV6-6 and TRBJ2-1; D is unresolved. Germline assignment: CDR1 MNHNY and CDR2 SVGAGI (reference sequence). The CDR3 is made up of 16 amino acids. V was clipped by 5 bases and J by 0 bases, with 14 bases between them. The DNA of the CDR3 is TGTGCCAGCAGTCCCGCTATGTCAGGCTCCTACAATGAGCAGTTCTTC. It specifies CASSPAMSGSYNEQFF.

J is TRBJ1-1 and V is TRBV7-6; D is unclear. The V and J ends lost 4 bases and 7 bases respectively, with 16 bases between them. The CDR3 covers 14 residues. Germline CDR1 and CDR2: SGHVS and FNYEAQ. The CDR3 DNA sequence: TGTGCCAGCAGCTCCTCCTTCGGGATGGGTGAAGCTTTCTTT. This sequence encodes CASSSSFGMGEAFF.

In this sample, this clonotype turned up a few times. The J gene is TRBJ1-5, the V gene TRBV10-3; D may be TRBD1 (6 bases). The CDR3 is 15 amino acids. Trimming took 3 bases from V and 0 from J, leaving 9 bases between them. Germline-derived CDR1 and CDR2 are ENHRY and SYGVKD. The CDR3 nucleotides read TGTGCCATCAGTGATAGGGGGGATAGCAATCAGCCCCAGCATTTT. It codes for CAISDRGDSNQPQHF.

This clonotype has a count of ten or more. The rearrangement links TRBV7-8 to TRBJ2-7; TRBD2 is a possible D gene (5 bases). Germline lookup yields CDR1 SGHVS and CDR2 FQNEAQ. The CDR3 is 15 residues long. Deletions cut 3 bases from V and 3 bases from J, with 15 bases between. CDR3 sequence (DNA): TGTGCCAGCAGCTTCGGACGGAGGACGTTCTACGAGCAGTACTTC. Translated: CASSFGRRTFYEQYF.

This clonotype has at least ten counts. The V gene is TRBV10-3, the J gene TRBJ1-5; D not certain. Trimming shortened V by 6 bases and J by 2 bases, and 17 bases separated the two germline ends. CDR1 and CDR2 from the germline V gene are ENHRY and SYGVKD. The CDR3 consists of 16 residues. The CDR3 here is CAISGMDRWGNQPQHF. CDR3 DNA: TGTGCCATCAGCGGAATGGACCGATGGGGCAATCAGCCCCAGCATTTT.

V usage is TRBV20-1 and J usage is TRBJ1-3, with 7 positions matching TRBD1. Losses at the gene ends were 3 bases for V and 2 bases for J; bases not matched to a gene: 4. The germline V gene encodes CDR1 DFQATT and CDR2 SNEGSKA (reference sequence). This CDR3 has 14 residues. DNA for the CDR3: TGCAGTGCTAGCGGACAGGCCGCTGGAAACACCATATATTTT. It encodes CSASGQAAGNTIYF.

This chain links TRBV27 with TRBJ1-6; tentatively, D is TRBD1 (5 bases). This CDR3 has 14 amino acids. The ends were cut back, 6 bases at V and 8 bases at J, with 14 bases in the middle. Germline CDR1 is MNHEY and CDR2 is SMNVEV (reference sequence). The CDR3 DNA reads TGTGCCAGCAGCTCGGGACTGAGAGATTCACCCCTCCACTTT. Residues: CASSSGLRDSPLHF.

The CDR3 spells CASSLRQRNTEAFF. The CDR3 bases are TGTGCCAGCAGCTTGCGACAAAGGAACACTGAAGCTTTCTTT. The V gene is TRBV5-7, the J gene TRBJ1-1; no clear D. Being an ORF, TRBV5-7 has a function that is uncertain. V shed 1 base and J shed 1 base, with 8 bases lying between them. The CDR3 totals 14 residues.

The chain joins TRBV6-5 to TRBJ1-6, with TRBD1 identical over 7 bases. Losses at the gene ends were 8 bases for V and 7 bases for J; bases not matched to a gene: 8. CDR3 length: 14 residues. Germline V gene data show CDR1 as MNHEY and CDR2 as SVGAGI. The CDR3: CASHTGQRNSPLHF. The CDR3 DNA reads as TGTGCCAGCCACACGGGACAGAGAAATTCACCCCTCCACTTT.

This clonotype was seen more than once but under ten times. The CDR3 here is CASSFGEADTQYF. DNA of the CDR3: TGTGCCAGCAGCTTTGGCGAGGCAGATACGCAGTATTTT. This sequence joins TRBV7-2 and TRBJ2-3; D is unclear. Trimming pared 3 bases from V and 4 bases from J, leaving 8 bases between. The CDR3 is made up of 13 amino acids. CDR1 is SGHTA, CDR2 FQGNSA, per germline.

Concerning this clonotype: A much larger clone lies a single base off, so this may be a read error. The V call is TRBV12-3 or TRBV12-4, the J call TRBJ2-7, with a weak D call TRBD2 (7 bases). The CDR3 loop spans 13 amino acids. As DNA, the CDR3 is TGTGCCAGCAGTTTTGGGGGGGCCTACGAGCAGCACTTC. Protein product: CASSFGGAYEQHF.

The chain recombines TRBV9 with TRBJ1-1; no firm D call. V was cut by 4 bases and J by 4 bases, with 11 bases left in between. CDR3 length: 13 amino acids. The germline V gene encodes CDR1 SGDLS and CDR2 YYNGEE. DNA for the CDR3: TGTGCCAGCAGCCCTGGAAGAGGCACTGAAGCTTTCTTT. It codes for CASSPGRGTEAFF.

Ten or more counts support this clonotype. V and J are TRBV29-1 and TRBJ1-1; D perhaps matches TRBD1 (5 bases). The germline V and J ends were trimmed by 3 bases and 6 bases, with 17 bases remaining between them. The germline V gene has CDR1 SQVTM and CDR2 ANQGSEA. The CDR3 sequence is 14 residues long. CDR3 region: CSVETALGSAEAFF. CDR3 coding DNA: TGCAGCGTTGAGACAGCACTTGGGAGTGCTGAAGCTTTCTTT.

This clonotype showed up just a few times. V usage is TRBV2 and J usage is TRBJ2-7, with no clear D. Trimming removed 3 bases at V and 2 bases at J, with 14 bases between. The CDR3 totals 15 residues. The germline CDR1 and CDR2 sequences are SNHLY and FYNNEI. The CDR3 nucleotides read TGTGCCAGCAGTGATTGGCCCCTAGAGCCCTACGAGCAGTACTTC. It specifies CASSDWPLEPYEQYF.

This clonotype has more than one count but fewer than ten. The chain employs TRBV6-2 or TRBV6-3 and TRBJ2-3, with 9 bases that match TRBD2. V lost 4 bases and J lost 4; bases outside the gene matches: 6. The CDR3 contains 15 residues. The V gene's germline CDR1 is MNHEY and CDR2 SVGEGT. The CDR3 bases are TGTGCCAGCAGTTCTCCGGGACTAGCTGCAGATACGCAGTATTTT. Residues: CASSSPGLAADTQYF.

This clonotype turned up a few times. The rearrangement links TRBV6-1 to TRBJ2-1; 10 bases align to TRBD1. The CDR3 extends over 13 amino acids. The V segment lost 7 bases and the J segment 14 bases; nucleotides outside the gene matches: 11. Germline CDR1 MNHNS, CDR2 SASEGT. CDR3 sequence reads: CASTGTGAVLEFF. The CDR3 region has the DNA TGTGCCAGCACCGGGACAGGGGCCGTATTAGAGTTCTTC.

This clonotype came up many times. J is TRBJ1-3 and V is TRBV25-1; D unclear. CDR1 and CDR2 (germline): MGHDK, SYGVNS. V lost 4 bases to trimming and J lost 4 bases, with 11 bases between them. The CDR3 loop spans 14 amino acids. The CDR3 loop is CASSAAASGNTIYF. The CDR3 DNA is TGTGCCAGCAGTGCGGCAGCCTCGGGAAACACCATATATTTT.

In this sample, this clonotype turned up many times. V gene TRBV3-1 combines with J gene TRBJ1-1; maybe TRBD1 (6 bases). In germline, CDR1 is LGHDT, CDR2 YNNKEL (reference sequence). The CDR3 has 14 amino acids. V lost 0 bases to trimming and J lost 9 bases, with 14 bases between them. The CDR3 DNA reads as TGTGCCAGCAGCCAAGATCGGAGACAGGAGAAAGCTTTCTTT. Amino acids: CASSQDRRQEKAFF. The whole variable domain, filled in from reference TRBV3-1 and TRBJ1-1, reads DTAVSQTPKYLVTQMGNDKSIKCEQNLGHDTMYWYKQDSKKFLKIMFSYNNKELIINETVPNRFSPKSPDKAHLNLHINSLELGDSAVYFCASSQDRRQEKAFFGQGTRLTVV.

For this clonotype: Possible read error: a much larger clone is one base away. The chain uses TRBV20-1 and TRBJ1-4; D is uncertain. The CDR3 consists of 12 residues. CDR1 DFQATT and CDR2 SNEGSKA come from the germline V gene (reference sequence). Trimming left V 6 bases short and J 10 bases short, with 15 bases between. This chain's CDR3 is CSASRDDGKLFF. CDR3 nucleotides: TGCAGTGCCAGCAGAGATGATGGAAAACTGTTTTTT.

This clonotype has a handful of counts. This rearrangement joins TRBV10-3 to TRBJ2-3, with D maybe TRBD1 (6 bases). CDR1 ENHRY and CDR2 SYGVKD come from the germline V gene. V was clipped by 0 bases and J by 4 bases, with 8 bases between them. This CDR3 is 14 amino acids long. The CDR3: CAISESAGADTQYF. In DNA, the CDR3 is TGTGCCATCAGTGAGTCGGCAGGGGCAGATACGCAGTATTTT.

This chain uses TRBV3-1 with TRBJ2-1; D not certain. The CDR3 extends over 17 amino acids. Trimming shortened V by 0 bases and J by 6 bases, and 18 bases separated the two germline ends. In germline, CDR1 is LGHDT, CDR2 YNNKEL (reference sequence). CDR3 loop: CASSQDVGARSVNEQFF. The CDR3 DNA reads as TGTGCCAGCAGCCAAGATGTTGGAGCTCGCTCCGTCAATGAGCAGTTCTTC.

This clonotype showed up just a few times. The rearrangement uses TRBV5-1 and TRBJ2-5; maybe TRBD1 (5 bases). This CDR3 comprises 14 residues. V was clipped by 0 bases and J by 2 bases, with 8 bases between them. The V gene's germline CDR1 is SGHRS and CDR2 YFSETQ. The CDR3 region is CASSLATAQETQYF. The DNA for the CDR3 is TGCGCCAGCAGCTTGGCGACAGCACAAGAGACCCAGTACTTC. Looking up the rest from reference TRBV5-1 and TRBJ2-5 gives the full variable domain: KAGVTQTPRYLIKTRGQQVTLSCSPISGHRSVSWYQQTPGQGLQFLFEYFSETQRNKGNFPGRFSGRQFSNSRSEMNVSTLELGDSALYLCASSLATAQETQYFGPGTRLLVL.

This clonotype has a count of ten or more. The chain has TRBV29-1 and TRBJ2-3; TRBD2 agrees at 7 bases. Germline V lookup: CDR1 SQVTM, CDR2 ANQGSEA. The CDR3 runs 13 residues. The trim removed 5 bases at V and 3 bases at J, leaving 5 bases unmatched. The CDR3 nucleotides read TGCAGCGTTTTACTAGCGTGGACAGATACGCAGTATTTT. It specifies CSVLLAWTDTQYF.

This clonotype showed up just a few times. The chain joins TRBV7-9 to TRBJ1-1; no clear D gene. V was shortened by 0 bases and J by 1 base, with 3 bases between the two germline ends. The CDR3 is made up of 13 amino acids. The germline V gene encodes CDR1 SEHNR and CDR2 FQNEAQ (reference sequence). The CDR3 nucleotides are TGTGCCAGCAGCTTAGCCAGGAACACTGAAGCTTTCTTT. Encoded protein: CASSLARNTEAFF.

There are many counts of this clonotype. The rearrangement links TRBV12-3 or TRBV12-4 to TRBJ2-1, with 8 bases aligning to TRBD2. The ends lost 7 bases at V and 3 bases at J; junction bases unmatched: 14. The CDR3 runs 17 residues. The CDR3, as DNA: TGTGCCAGCACTCTCGAACTAGCGGATACGAACTACAATGAGCAGTTCTTC. Translating gives CASTLELADTNYNEQFF.

The gene calls are TRBV12-3 or TRBV12-4 and TRBJ2-3, with TRBD1 matching over 9 bases. This CDR3 has 15 amino acids. V lost 4 bases and J lost 4; bases outside the gene matches: 6. This CDR3 is CASSSPGQGPDTQYF. The CDR3 coding sequence is TGTGCCAGCAGTTCCCCGGGACAGGGTCCAGATACGCAGTATTTT.